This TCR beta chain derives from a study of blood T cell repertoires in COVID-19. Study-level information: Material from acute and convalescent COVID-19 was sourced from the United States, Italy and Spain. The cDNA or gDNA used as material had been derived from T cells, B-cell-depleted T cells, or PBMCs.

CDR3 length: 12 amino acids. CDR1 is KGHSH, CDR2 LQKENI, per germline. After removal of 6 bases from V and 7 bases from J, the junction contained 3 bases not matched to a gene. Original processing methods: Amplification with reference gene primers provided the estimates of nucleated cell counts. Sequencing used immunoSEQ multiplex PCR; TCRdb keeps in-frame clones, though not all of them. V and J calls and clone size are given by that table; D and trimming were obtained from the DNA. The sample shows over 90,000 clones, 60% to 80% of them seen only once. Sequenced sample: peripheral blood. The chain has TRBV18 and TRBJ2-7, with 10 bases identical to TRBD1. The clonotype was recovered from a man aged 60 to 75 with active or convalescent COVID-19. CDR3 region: CASSQDRGEQYV. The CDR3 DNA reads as TGTGCCAGCTCTCAGGACAGGGGGGAGCAGTACGTC.